This TCR beta chain was obtained from a study of CD8+ T cells in alopecia areata. cDNA prepared by RNA extraction and subsequent reverse transcription served as the template for sequencing. Measured with immunoSEQ multiplex PCR; TCRdb has only the in-frame clones, and not every one. The sample holds around 160,000 clones; 60% are singletons and the top ten take approximately 14%. Germline CDR1 and CDR2: MGHRA and YSYEKL. This CDR3 has 16 amino acids. Germline trimming cut 4 bases from V and 0 bases from J; bases unmatched to any gene: 4. The sample's treatment: oral pan-JAK inhibitor, 5-10 mg twice daily.

Sequenced material: CD4+ T cells sorted from blood, taken at week 24, from a patient treated with tofacitinib. This clonotype was obtained from a human donor with alopecia areata. The chain is built from TRBV4-1 and TRBJ2-7, with 12 nucleotides matching TRBD2. CDR3 DNA sequence: TGCGCCAGCAGCCCCACTAGCGGGGGGTACTCCTACGAGCAGTACTTC. The encoded protein is CASSPTSGGYSYEQYF.